These T cell receptor beta chains were read from a single sample in a study of Graves' ophthalmopathy and Graves' hyperthyroidism. TCRdb independently ran MiXCR on the multiplex PCR reads; one entry per CDR3 protein. The sample carries about 1.2 million distinct CDR3 sequences, less than 45% recorded once. The sample consisted of peripheral blood or thyroid tissue (not recorded which). The source is an adult man with Graves' hyperthyroidism. Both conserved end residues are part of each CDR3. A D gene is named only where the DNA matches it firmly. For some rows the clone size is stated as once, few or many, or as a class when expanded; others skip it.

TRBV19	many	TRBJ2-6	15	TRBD1	CASSNQGDGANVLTF	TGTGCCAGTAGTAACCAGGGGGATGGGGCCAACGTCCTGACTTTC
TRBV9	many	TRBJ1-5	15	TRBD1	CASSVGGTDDQPQHF	TGTGCCAGCAGCGTAGGTGGGACAGACGATCAGCCCCAGCATTTT
TRBV12-3/TRBV12-4	many	TRBJ2-5	14	.	CASSFGASIETQYF	TGTGCCAGCAGTTTTGGGGCTAGCATCGAGACCCAGTACTTC
TRBV25-1	.	TRBJ2-7	16	TRBD1	CASSLAPGQGSYEQYF	TGTGCCAGCAGCTTGGCGCCGGGACAGGGCTCCTACGAGCAGTACTTC
TRBV19	.	TRBJ2-7	13	.	CASSIRWADEQYF	TGTGCCAGTAGTATTAGATGGGCGGACGAGCAGTACTTC
TRBV30	.	TRBJ2-7	12	.	CAWAGDSYEQYF	TGTGCCTGGGCAGGGGACTCCTACGAGCAGTACTTC
TRBV5-1	.	TRBJ1-1	11	.	CASSFDGVAFF	TGCGCCAGCAGCTTTGACGGAGTAGCTTTCTTT
TRBV19	many	TRBJ1-1	11	.	CASMWGTEAFF	TGTGCCAGTATGTGGGGGACTGAAGCTTTCTTT
TRBV20-1	.	TRBJ1-4	13	TRBD1	CSTRKTGREKLFF	TGCAGTACTAGAAAGACAGGGCGTGAAAAACTGTTTTTT
TRBV12-3/TRBV12-4	many	TRBJ1-2	12	.	CASTLGGQGYTF	TGTGCCAGCACCCTTGGGGGGCAGGGCTACACCTTC
TRBV6-1	few	TRBJ2-5	15	TRBD2	CASSESGGRQETQYF	TGTGCCAGCAGTGAGTCGGGAGGGCGGCAAGAGACCCAGTACTTC
TRBV10-1	few	TRBJ2-3	18	.	CASSAGPGEDYTTDTQYF	TGCGCCAGCAGTGCGGGTCCGGGTGAGGACTATACCACAGATACGCAGTATTTT
TRBV29-1	.	TRBJ1-6	12	TRBD1	CSSGQGNSPLHF	TGCAGCTCGGGACAGGGGAATTCACCCCTCCACTTT
TRBV28	.	TRBJ1-4	15	.	CATNGLRTRNEKLFF	TGTGCCACCAATGGATTGAGGACAAGGAATGAAAAACTGTTTTTT
TRBV20-1	.	TRBJ2-7	15	.	CSAPRWGARSYEQYF	TGCAGTGCCCCGCGATGGGGGGCCCGCTCCTACGAGCAGTACTTC
TRBV9	many	TRBJ1-1	15	TRBD1	CASSVDGQGGTEAFF	TGTGCCAGCAGCGTAGATGGACAGGGGGGCACTGAAGCTTTCTTT
TRBV2	.	TRBJ1-6	12	.	CASSNRDSPLHF	TGTGCCAGCAGTAACAGGGATTCACCCCTCCACTTT
TRBV7-9	many	TRBJ1-5	12	.	CASGEGPQPQHF	TGTGCCAGCGGGGAGGGGCCTCAGCCCCAGCATTTT
TRBV7-2	.	TRBJ1-5	16	TRBD1	CASSQTGTGFNQPQHF	TGTGCCAGCTCACAAACCGGGACAGGGTTCAATCAGCCCCAGCATTTT
TRBV20-1	many	TRBJ2-7	14	TRBD2	CSADLAGGRYEQYF	TGCAGTGCTGACCTAGCGGGAGGTCGTTACGAGCAGTACTTC
TRBV20-1	many	TRBJ2-7	14	.	CSARTGSPSYEQYF	TGCAGTGCTAGAACAGGCTCCCCTTCCTACGAGCAGTACTTC
TRBV20-1	few	TRBJ2-5	14	TRBD1	CSAKTGGAQETQYF	TGCAGTGCTAAGACAGGGGGAGCCCAAGAGACCCAGTACTTC
TRBV19	.	TRBJ1-5	16	.	CASTDRGGGWNQPQHF	TGTGCCAGTACCGACCGCGGGGGGGGTTGGAATCAGCCCCAGCATTTT
TRBV3-1	many	TRBJ1-1	15	TRBD1	CASSRRDRQNTEAFF	TGTGCCAGCAGCCGACGGGACAGGCAGAACACTGAAGCTTTCTTT
TRBV7-9	.	TRBJ2-3	15	.	CASSQTLGSTDTQYF	TGTGCCAGCAGCCAGACCCTAGGAAGCACAGATACGCAGTATTTT
TRBV2	once	TRBJ1-5	12	.	CASRRDGQPQHF	TGTGCCAGCAGACGGGACGGTCAGCCCCAGCATTTT
TRBV2	many	TRBJ1-1	13	.	CASSATTNTEAFF	TGTGCCAGCAGTGCGACTACTAACACTGAAGCTTTCTTT
TRBV7-2	.	TRBJ2-7	14	TRBD1	CASSPDRGRVEQYF	TGTGCCAGCAGCCCCGACAGGGGGCGCGTCGAGCAGTACTTC
TRBV9	many	TRBJ2-7	15	TRBD2	CASSAGEGFAYEQYF	TGTGCCAGCAGTGCGGGGGAGGGGTTCGCCTACGAGCAGTACTTC
TRBV10-3	many	TRBJ2-5	14	.	CAISERGYQETQYF	TGTGCCATCAGTGAGCGTGGGTACCAAGAGACCCAGTACTTC
TRBV9	.	TRBJ2-2	16	TRBD2	CASSRGLAGVRGEPFF	TGTGCCAGCAGCCGTGGACTAGCGGGGGTGAGAGGGGAGCCGTTTTTT
TRBV10-3	.	TRBJ1-5	13	.	CAREGSINQPQHF	TGTGCCCGGGAGGGATCCATCAATCAGCCCCAGCATTTT
TRBV4-3	many	TRBJ2-5	15	TRBD1	CASSQDDRVGETQYF	TGCGCCAGCAGCCAAGACGACAGGGTGGGCGAGACCCAGTACTTC
TRBV19	few	TRBJ2-5	16	TRBD2	CASRSPGGGAGETQYF	TGTGCCAGTAGATCCCCGGGCGGGGGGGCAGGAGAGACCCAGTACTTC
TRBV5-1	once	TRBJ2-5	17	.	CASSLEGDGGGQETQYF	TGCGCCAGCAGCTTGGAGGGGGACGGCGGGGGCCAAGAGACCCAGTACTTC